This T cell receptor beta chain was captured in a study of vaccination effects on CD4 cells after COVID-19. Trimming stripped 3 bases from V and 3 bases from J, with 11 bases between. Germline loops: CDR1 DFQATT, CDR2 SNEGSKA (reference sequence). CDR3 length: 13 amino acids. Turning to this clone: Its specificity is not known.

TCRdb keeps only in-frame clones here, not all; method: immunoSEQ multiplex PCR. The data contain roughly 76,000 clones, roughly 72% of them singletons. In the ViraFEST assay, antigen-specific CD4+ clonotypes were identified by expansion after peptide-pool stimulation. Cells that had been cultured for 10 days were the source of isolated CD4+ T cells. Specimen: CD4+ T cells from PBMCs cultured with HCoV-229E spike peptides, collected before COVID-19 vaccination. This sequence joins TRBV20-1 and TRBJ2-5; tentative D call: TRBD2 (6 bases). The clonotype was recovered from a human donor who received a COVID-19 vaccine. CDR3 in DNA: TGCAGTGCTAGTCCGGGACTTGAAGAGACCCAGTACTTC. It encodes CSASPGLEETQYF.